A single sample is the source of the 2 T cell receptor beta chains below, sequenced in a study of blood T cell repertoires in COVID-19 (dated by TCRdb to 2020 to 2021). The library was obtained by the immunoSEQ multiplex PCR assay. TCRdb mirrors the immuneACCESS table, restricted to in-frame sequences. Some clones are absent from its copies; in checked studies, under half trace to an unresolved V gene, and the reason for the others is unknown. This sample lists around 190,000 clones; approximately 84% were detected once. The ten largest account for roughly 6.8% of the sample. Sequenced input: peripheral blood. The receptors originated from a human donor in a cohort sampled during active COVID-19.

This clone was seen a single time. This sequence joins TRBV5-4 and TRBJ1-3; 7 nucleotides line up with TRBD1. Trimming took 3 bases from V and 3 from J; bases not matched to a gene: 0. The V gene's germline CDR1 is SGHNT and CDR2 YYREEE (reference sequence). The CDR3 runs 13 residues. This CDR3 is CASSYRGGNTIYF. The CDR3 nucleotides are TGTGCCAGCAGCTACAGGGGTGGAAACACCATATATTTT.

Only one count was recorded for this clone. The CDR3 loop reads CASSLRLAGGELFF. The DNA of the CDR3 is TGTGCCAGCAGCCTTCGACTAGCGGGGGGGGAGCTGTTTTTT. This sequence joins TRBV9 and TRBJ2-2; TRBD2 aligns across 11 bases. V was pared by 4 bases and J by 8 bases, with 4 bases of the junction left unmatched. The CDR3 is 14 amino acids. Germline CDR1 and CDR2: SGDLS and YYNGEE.